These 21 T cell receptor beta chains share one sample of origin, sequenced in a study of persistence of HIV-infected CD4 T cells. These receptors' targets are unknown. Overlapping HIV-1 Gag 15-mer peptides at 0.85 to 1 ug per peptide per mL were used. Sorting of responding CD4+ T cells relied on upregulated CD40 ligand together with CD69. Sequencing used immunoSEQ version 4 in survey mode. TCRdb keeps only in-frame clones here, not all; method: immunoSEQ multiplex PCR. The repertoire has some 30,000 clones, roughly 70% of them found once; the top ten carry more than 1.2%. The material was CD4+ T cells sorted from PBMCs after 18-hour stimulation, obtained from a patient who received antiretroviral therapy. The receptors here all came from an adult man with HIV who was CMV-seropositive.

The chain is built from TRBV19 and TRBJ2-2; D is possibly TRBD2 (6 bases). The CDR3 extends over 14 amino acids. Germline V gene lookup returns CDR1 LNHDA and CDR2 SQIVND (reference sequence). The V gene lost 7 bases and the J gene lost 3 bases, with 12 bases spanning the gap. Here the CDR3 reads CASTLATDTGELFF. CDR3 sequence (DNA): TGTGCCAGTACCCTAGCGACAGACACCGGGGAGCTGTTTTTT.

This clone was seen only once. This rearrangement joins TRBV24-1 to TRBJ1-2; tentative D call: TRBD1 (6 bases). Germline V gene lookup returns CDR1 KGHDR and CDR2 SFDVKD. This CDR3 is built from 14 residues. Between the trimmed V and J ends, which lost 3 bases and 4 bases, there was a span of 11 bases. The CDR3 DNA is TGTGCCACCAGTGATCCGACAGGACGCTATGGCTACACCTTC. Protein product: CATSDPTGRYGYTF.

This clone was found a few times. The chain recombines TRBV6-2 or TRBV6-3 with TRBJ2-2, with a tentative D call TRBD1 (6 bases). The V gene's germline CDR1 is MNHEY and CDR2 SVGEGT. This CDR3 contains 17 residues. Trimming left V 5 bases short and J 2 bases short, with 18 bases between. CDR3 in amino acids: CASSLGQLLLNTGELFF. As DNA, the CDR3 is TGTGCCAGCAGTCTAGGACAGCTATTACTCAACACCGGGGAGCTGTTTTTT.

V gene TRBV7-9 combines with J gene TRBJ2-6, with D possibly called TRBD1 or TRBD2 (5 bases each). CDR1 and CDR2 from the germline V gene are SEHNR and FQNEAQ (reference sequence). V was clipped by 5 bases and J by 4 bases, with 12 bases between them. The CDR3 sequence is 15 residues long. CDR3 amino acids: CASSLQGGGANVLTF. The CDR3 bases are TGTGCCAGCAGCCTTCAGGGCGGGGGGGCCAACGTCCTGACTTTC.

CDR3 in amino acids: CASSLRGIGTEAFF. DNA for the CDR3: TGTGCCAGCAGCTTAAGGGGGATTGGCACTGAAGCTTTCTTT. The chain recombines TRBV5-5 with TRBJ1-1, with D perhaps matching TRBD1 (6 bases). V lost 2 bases, J lost 4 bases, and 12 bases lay in between. The CDR3 consists of 14 residues. CDR1 is SGHKS, CDR2 YYEKEE, per germline (reference sequence).

This clone is deemed medium-sized. The chain joins TRBV27 to TRBJ2-3; the match to TRBD2 covers 9 bases. CDR1 MNHEY and CDR2 SMNVEV come from the germline V gene (reference sequence). J gave up 6 bases and V 2 bases, and 0 bases lay outside the gene matches. CDR3 length: 13 amino acids. The CDR3 spells CASSLGTSDTQYF. In DNA, the CDR3 is TGTGCCAGCAGTTTAGGGACTAGCGATACGCAGTATTTT.

This chain connects TRBV7-2 to TRBJ2-7, with D perhaps TRBD2 (5 bases). The germline V gene encodes CDR1 SGHTA and CDR2 FQGNSA. V shed 3 bases and J shed 3 bases, with 9 bases lying between them. The CDR3 is 13 amino acids. CDR3 sequence reads: CASSFGLNYEQYF. The DNA of the CDR3 is TGTGCCAGCAGCTTCGGACTTAACTACGAGCAGTACTTC.

The chain has TRBV19 and TRBJ1-5, with a tentative D call TRBD1 (6 bases). Germline loops: CDR1 LNHDA, CDR2 SQIVND (reference sequence). This CDR3 is built from 17 residues. Trimming left V 7 bases short and J 1 base short, with 20 bases between. CDR3 coding DNA: TGTGCCAGTAAAAGGGAGACAGGAGGAAGGAGCAATCAGCCCCAGCATTTT. Translated, it gives CASKRETGGRSNQPQHF.

The V and J genes are TRBV6-5 and TRBJ1-3; 7 nucleotides match TRBD1. The germline CDR1 and CDR2 sequences are MNHEY and SVGAGI. The CDR3 spans 15 residues. The junction had 7 bases not matched to a gene; V was cut back by 6 bases and J by 2 bases. Here the CDR3 DNA reads TGTGCCAGCAGCCTTAGGGACAGTCCTGGAAACACCATATATTTT. It encodes CASSLRDSPGNTIYF.

This clone was counted a few times. The chain joins TRBV20-1 to TRBJ1-1; a possible D gene is TRBD1 (5 bases). Trimming took off 3 bases at V and 6 bases at J, with 8 bases between the two ends. The germline V gene encodes CDR1 DFQATT and CDR2 SNEGSKA (reference sequence). The CDR3 loop spans 11 amino acids. CDR3 sequence reads: CSARTGAEAFF. The CDR3 region has the DNA TGCAGTGCTAGGACGGGGGCTGAAGCTTTCTTT.

The V call is TRBV5-1, the J call TRBJ1-2, with D maybe TRBD1 (5 bases). The CDR3 is 13 amino acids. Trimming removed 4 bases from V and 6 bases from J, with 13 bases in between. CDR1 is SGHRS, CDR2 YFSETQ, per germline. This chain's CDR3 is CASSPVPGHGYTF. As DNA, the CDR3 is TGCGCCAGCAGCCCAGTCCCGGGGCATGGCTACACCTTC.

The chain combines TRBV5-1 with TRBJ2-2; 8 bases are shared with TRBD1. Germline V gene sequence: CDR1 SGHRS, CDR2 YFSETQ. The CDR3 spans 15 residues. After removal of 5 bases from V and 8 bases from J, the junction contained 11 bases not matched to a gene. In DNA form, the CDR3 reads TGCGCCAGCAGTTACGGACAGGGAGAAAGGGGGGAGCTGTTTTTT. Translated: CASSYGQGERGELFF. Using reference TRBV5-1 and TRBJ2-2 for the parts outside the CDR3, the full variable domain is KAGVTQTPRYLIKTRGQQVTLSCSPISGHRSVSWYQQTPGQGLQFLFEYFSETQRNKGNFPGRFSGRQFSNSRSEMNVSTLELGDSALYLCASSYGQGERGELFFGEGSRLTVL.

The chain employs TRBV18 and TRBJ2-2; tentatively, D is TRBD1 (5 bases). Germline values: CDR1 KGHSH, CDR2 LQKENI. The CDR3 length is 16 residues. V lost 4 bases to trimming and J lost 1 base, with 13 bases between them. CDR3 DNA sequence: TGTGCCAGCTCACGGCTGGGGCAGGGGAACACCGGGGAGCTGTTTTTT. Translating gives CASSRLGQGNTGELFF.

The chain is built from TRBV27 and TRBJ1-5, with 7 bases matching TRBD1. The J segment lost 8 bases and the V segment lost 1 base, leaving 2 bases of the junction unmatched. This CDR3 has 13 residues. Germline V CDR1 and CDR2: MNHEY, SMNVEV (reference sequence). CDR3 bases: TGTGCCAGCAGTTTATACAGGGGTGAGCCCCAGCATTTT. Encoded protein: CASSLYRGEPQHF.

The chain joins TRBV10-2 to TRBJ1-5; no reliable D call. The germline V and J ends were trimmed by 2 bases and 3 bases, with 8 bases remaining between them. Per germline, CDR1 WSHSY and CDR2 SAAADI. The CDR3 has 14 residues. The CDR3 loop reads CASSEMEDNQPQHF. DNA of the CDR3: TGCGCCAGCAGTGAGATGGAGGACAATCAGCCCCAGCATTTT.

The chain has TRBV2 and TRBJ1-2, with D possibly TRBD1 on 5 matching bases. The CDR3 spans 14 residues. Germline lookup yields CDR1 SNHLY and CDR2 FYNNEI. V dropped 4 bases and J dropped 4 bases, with 13 bases sitting between them. The CDR3 DNA follows: TGTGCCAGCAGTGTCCATGTGACAGCCTATGGCTACACCTTC. Translated: CASSVHVTAYGYTF.

This clone was recorded a few times. V usage is TRBV5-4 and J usage is TRBJ1-6, with 7 nucleotides matching TRBD1. This CDR3 spans 14 amino acids. The V gene's germline CDR1 is SGHNT and CDR2 YYREEE (reference sequence). V lost 3 bases to trimming and J lost 16 bases; unmatched junction nucleotides: 13. CDR3 nucleotides: TGTGCCAGCAGCTCCCAACAGGGGCCCTCACTTCTCCACTTT. Protein product: CASSSQQGPSLLHF.

The rearrangement uses TRBV20-1 and TRBJ1-2; D may be TRBD1 (6 bases). With 4 bases removed from V and 8 bases from J, the gap between germline ends came to 11 bases. Germline V gene lookup returns CDR1 DFQATT and CDR2 SNEGSKA (reference sequence). The CDR3 has 11 amino acids. The CDR3 region has the DNA TGCAGTGCTATTGGACAGTTCGGCTACACCTTC. It is translated as CSAIGQFGYTF.

The chain joins TRBV5-1 to TRBJ1-1, with TRBD1 as a possible D gene (6 bases). Looked up from germline, CDR1 is SGHRS and CDR2 is YFSETQ. The CDR3 runs 13 residues. Trimming pared 2 bases from V and 1 base from J, leaving 6 bases between. The CDR3 sequence: CASSFRGNTEAFF. The DNA for the CDR3 is TGCGCCAGCAGCTTCAGGGGGAACACTGAAGCTTTCTTT.

The rearrangement links TRBV28 to TRBJ2-7, with D tentatively TRBD2 (6 bases). V shed 6 bases and J shed 4 bases, with 16 bases lying between them. The CDR3 is 14 amino acids. CDR1 and CDR2 from the germline V gene are MDHEN and SYDVKM. The CDR3 bases are TGTGCCAGCAGCCTAATGGGGGGTTCATACGAGCAGTACTTC. Amino acid sequence: CASSLMGGSYEQYF.

This clone has only a few counts. The chain uses TRBV25-1 and TRBJ1-5, with D possibly matching TRBD1 (5 bases). Trimming left V 6 bases short and J 5 bases short, with 11 bases between. This CDR3 comprises 13 residues. Germline CDR1 is MGHDK and CDR2 is SYGVNS. The CDR3, as DNA: TGTGCCAGCAGACAGGCCCTCGATCAGCCCCAGCATTTT. Translated, it gives CASRQALDQPQHF.